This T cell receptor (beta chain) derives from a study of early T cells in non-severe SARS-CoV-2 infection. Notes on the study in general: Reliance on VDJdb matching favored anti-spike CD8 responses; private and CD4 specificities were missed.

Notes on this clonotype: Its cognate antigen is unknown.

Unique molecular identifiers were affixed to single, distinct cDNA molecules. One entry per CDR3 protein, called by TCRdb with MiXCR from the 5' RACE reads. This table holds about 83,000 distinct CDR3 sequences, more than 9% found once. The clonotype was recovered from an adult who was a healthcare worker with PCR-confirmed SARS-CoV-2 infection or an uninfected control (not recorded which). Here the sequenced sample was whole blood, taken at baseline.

CDR3 protein: CASRVSQGLVSYEQYF. CDR3 nucleotides: TGTGCCAGCAGAGTAAGCCAGGGACTAGTGTCCTACGAGCAGTACTTC. The chain has TRBV2 and TRBJ2-7; 8 nucleotides line up with TRBD2. The ends lost 6 bases at V and 1 base at J; junction bases unmatched: 11. Germline values: CDR1 SNHLY, CDR2 FYNNEI. The CDR3 is made up of 16 amino acids.